This TCR beta chain was captured in a study of CD8 T cells in ankylosing spondylitis. In making TCR beta libraries, quantitative 5'-RACE with molecular barcodes was used. TCRdb re-derived calls from the 5' RACE reads in MiXCR, one entry per CDR3 protein. This repertoire shows about 90,000 distinct CDR3 sequences, roughly 27% found once; its top ten account for approximately 59%. The germline gives CDR1 KGHDR, CDR2 SFDVKD. The CDR3 loop spans 15 amino acids. V was cut by 5 bases and J by 5 bases, with 15 bases left in between. On this clonotype itself: Its antigen is not identified.

Study results and caveats: Previously reported in reactive arthritis synovial fluid and blood were some of the motif variants. Seemingly distinctive of ankylosing spondylitis blood was a TCR beta motif formed by eight highly homologous variants.

The sequence derives from a male donor with ankylosing spondylitis or in good health (not recorded which). Material: blood, either unsorted or a sorted T cell fraction (not recorded which). V usage is TRBV24-1 and J usage is TRBJ2-1; perhaps TRBD1 as D (5 bases). CDR3 coding DNA: TGTGCCACCAGTGCCCCTAAGGGGCTAAACAATGAGCAGTTCTTC. Protein product: CATSAPKGLNNEQFF.